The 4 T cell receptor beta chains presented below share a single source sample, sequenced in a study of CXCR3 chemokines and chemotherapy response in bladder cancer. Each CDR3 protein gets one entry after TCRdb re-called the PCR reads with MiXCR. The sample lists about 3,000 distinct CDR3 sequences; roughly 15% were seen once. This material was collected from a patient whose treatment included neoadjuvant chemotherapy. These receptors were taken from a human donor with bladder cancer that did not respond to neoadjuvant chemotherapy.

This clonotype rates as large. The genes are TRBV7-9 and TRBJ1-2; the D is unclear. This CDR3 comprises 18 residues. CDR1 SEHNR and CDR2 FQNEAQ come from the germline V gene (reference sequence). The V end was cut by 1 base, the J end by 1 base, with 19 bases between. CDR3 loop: CASSLVVRAIEYNYGYTF. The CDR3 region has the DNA TGTGCCAGCAGCTTAGTGGTACGGGCCATCGAATATAACTATGGCTACACCTTC.

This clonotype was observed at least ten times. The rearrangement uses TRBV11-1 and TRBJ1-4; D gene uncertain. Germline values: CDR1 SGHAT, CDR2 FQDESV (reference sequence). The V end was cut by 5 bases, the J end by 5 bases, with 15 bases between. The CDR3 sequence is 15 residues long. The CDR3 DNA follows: TGTGCCAGCAGCCTTCGGCCCGAGCCAAATGAAAAACTGTTTTTT. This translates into CASSLRPEPNEKLFF.

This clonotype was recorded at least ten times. Written as DNA, the CDR3 is TGTGCCAGCAGCTCCGAGGGGGCGGAAAAACTGTTTTTT. This encodes CASSSEGAEKLFF. The chain employs TRBV27 and TRBJ1-4; 7 bases line up with TRBD1. V dropped 6 bases and J dropped 8; count of bases not matched to a gene: 6. This CDR3 has 13 amino acids. The germline CDR1 and CDR2 sequences are MNHEY and SMNVEV (reference sequence).

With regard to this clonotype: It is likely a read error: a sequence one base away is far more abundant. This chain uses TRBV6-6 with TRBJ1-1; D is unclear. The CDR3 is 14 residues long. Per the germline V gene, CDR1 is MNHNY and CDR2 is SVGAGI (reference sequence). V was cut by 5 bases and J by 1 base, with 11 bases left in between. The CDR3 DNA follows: TGTGCCAGCAGTGAGGCCATGGCGAACACTGAAGCTTTCTTT. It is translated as CASSEAMANTEAFF.